Presented here are 14 T cell receptor beta chains from one specimen sequenced in a study of brain metastases from non-small cell lung cancer. Method: immunoSEQ multiplex PCR; TCRdb's copy keeps in-frame clones and lacks some. The sample contains 2,800 or so clones, about four fifths of which appear only once. The sequenced sample consisted of primary lung tumor tissue. These receptors were taken from a donor at least 40 years old with non-small cell lung cancer.

CDR3 bases: TGTGCCAGCAGCGTAGACCCATTCGAGGGCTACACCTTC. Encoded protein: CASSVDPFEGYTF. V usage is TRBV9 and J usage is TRBJ1-2; D is unclear. V shed 0 bases and J shed 8 bases, with 11 bases lying between them. The CDR3 contains 13 residues. Germline CDR1 is SGDLS and CDR2 is YYNGEE.

The gene calls are TRBV6-5 and TRBJ2-4; D possibly matches TRBD1 or TRBD2 (5 bases each). CDR3 size: 15 residues. The germline V and J ends were trimmed by 6 bases and 0 bases, with 12 bases remaining between them. Germline V gene lookup returns CDR1 MNHEY and CDR2 SVGAGI. CDR3 bases: TGTGCCAGCAGATTGGGACCCTTAGCCAAAAACATTCAGTACTTC. This translates into CASRLGPLAKNIQYF.

This sequence joins TRBV6-2 or TRBV6-3 and TRBJ2-7; D might be TRBD1 or TRBD2, each matching 5 bases. Looked up from germline, CDR1 is MNHEY and CDR2 is SVGEGT. The CDR3 has 19 residues. V was pared by 2 bases and J by 2 bases, with 25 bases between. In DNA form, the CDR3 reads TGTGCCAGCAGTTACCACACTTGGCCCCCGGGGCAAGGCCCCTACGAGCAGTACTTC. Its translation: CASSYHTWPPGQGPYEQYF.

The V and J genes are TRBV5-6 and TRBJ1-2; 8 nucleotides match TRBD1. The V gene's germline CDR1 is SGHDT and CDR2 YYEEEE. The V and J ends lost 4 bases and 2 bases, in that order; junction bases with no gene match: 7. The CDR3 length is 15 residues. In nucleotides, the CDR3 is TGTGCCAGCAGCCTTGCGACAGGGGTGAACTATGGCTACACCTTC. It yields the protein CASSLATGVNYGYTF.

With respect to this clone: At one end the junction does not follow the germline gene, possibly because of a read error. CDR3 loop: CVTSWGWAGKEKLFF. CDR3 DNA sequence: TGTGTCACCAGCTGGGGGTGGGCAGGCAAGGAAAAACTGTTTTTT. This chain connects TRBV15 to TRBJ1-4; perhaps TRBD1 as D (5 bases). The CDR3 is 15 amino acids. The germline V gene has CDR1 LNHNV and CDR2 YYDKDF (reference sequence). Filled out from reference TRBV15 and TRBJ1-4, the complete variable domain reads DAMVIQNPRYQVTQFGKPVTLSCSQTLNHNVMYWYQQKSSQAPKLLFHYYDKDFNNEADTPDNFQSRRPNTSFCFLDIRSPGLGDTAMYLCVTSWGWAGKEKLFFGSGTQLSVL.

Notes on this clone: Other DNA variants within this sample encode the same CDR3. Here the CDR3 DNA reads TGTGCCAGCAGGGAGAGAGAAGGAGGGTCCTACGAGCAGTACTTC. Translated, it gives CASREREGGSYEQYF. The chain links TRBV6-6 to TRBJ2-7; perhaps TRBD2 as D (6 bases). Germline V gene lookup returns CDR1 MNHNY and CDR2 SVGAGI (reference sequence). Trimming took 6 bases from V and 1 from J, leaving 16 bases between them. CDR3 length: 15 amino acids.

V and J are TRBV28 and TRBJ1-5, with 9 bases lining up with TRBD1. The V segment lost 6 bases and the J segment 5 bases; nucleotides outside the gene matches: 11. Germline CDR1 and CDR2: MDHEN and SYDVKM. The CDR3 consists of 16 residues. CDR3 nucleotide sequence: TGTGCCAGCAGACCCTCGGGGGGACAGGGTTATCAGCCCCAGCATTTT. This encodes CASRPSGGQGYQPQHF.

For this clone: The junction departs from germline at one end; a sequencing error may be responsible. The V gene is TRBV14, the J gene TRBJ1-2, with D perhaps matching TRBD1 (5 bases). The CDR3 spans 13 residues. Germline values: CDR1 SGHDN, CDR2 FVKESK. The CDR3 nucleotides read TGTGCCAGCAGTCAAGTCCGGGGACTTGGCTACACCTTC. Amino acid sequence: CASSQVRGLGYTF.

V usage is TRBV2 and J usage is TRBJ2-1; tentative D call: TRBD1 (5 bases). V was trimmed by 3 bases and J by 6 bases, leaving 9 bases between them. Germline CDR1 SNHLY, CDR2 FYNNEI. The CDR3 sequence is 13 residues long. The CDR3 DNA sequence: TGTGCCAGCAGTGAGCAGGGTTTCAATGAGCAGTTCTTC. Its translation is CASSEQGFNEQFF.

The J gene is TRBJ1-3, the V gene TRBV7-8; no clear D. Germline loops: CDR1 SGHVS, CDR2 FQNEAQ. This CDR3 has 15 amino acids. Deletions cut 3 bases from V and 0 bases from J, with 9 bases between. CDR3 sequence reads: CASSFYWSSGNTIYF. CDR3 DNA sequence: TGTGCCAGCAGCTTCTACTGGAGCTCTGGAAACACCATATATTTT.

The rearrangement uses TRBV25-1 and TRBJ1-3, with unresolved D. Germline V lookup: CDR1 MGHDK, CDR2 SYGVNS. The CDR3 sequence is 15 residues long. The V end was cut by 3 bases, the J end by 0 bases, with 9 bases between. CDR3 sequence reads: CASSDSGSSGNTIYF. The CDR3 DNA reads as TGTGCCAGCAGTGATTCGGGCAGCTCTGGAAACACCATATATTTT.

J is TRBJ2-2 and V is TRBV7-3, with D perhaps TRBD1 (6 bases). The CDR3 sequence is 19 residues long. V lost 8 bases to trimming and J lost 3 bases, with 28 bases between them. Looked up from germline, CDR1 is SGHTA and CDR2 is FQGTGA. Here the CDR3 reads CASPYGDSRGPPYTGELFF. For the CDR3, the DNA is TGTGCCAGCCCTTATGGGGATAGCAGGGGCCCCCCGTACACCGGGGAGCTGTTTTTT.

V is TRBV24-1 and J is TRBJ2-5, with 7 bases that match TRBD1. There are 14 residues in the CDR3. The germline gives CDR1 KGHDR, CDR2 SFDVKD. V was pared by 5 bases and J by 4 bases, with 6 bases of the junction left unmatched. The CDR3 DNA is TGTGCCACCAGTGCCGCGAGGGGGCTAGAGACCCAGTACTTC. Translated: CATSAARGLETQYF.

The chain recombines TRBV5-1 with TRBJ2-7; TRBD2 aligns across 12 bases. Germline V gene data show CDR1 as SGHRS and CDR2 as YFSETQ. CDR3 length equals 15 residues. Trimming removed 4 bases from V and 6 bases from J; junction bases left unmatched: 8. The CDR3 sequence is CASSLPGTSGSEQYF. DNA of the CDR3: TGCGCCAGCAGCCTCCCCGGGACTAGCGGGTCCGAGCAGTACTTC. The variable domain in full, with the rest retrieved from reference TRBV5-1 and TRBJ2-7, is KAGVTQTPRYLIKTRGQQVTLSCSPISGHRSVSWYQQTPGQGLQFLFEYFSETQRNKGNFPGRFSGRQFSNSRSEMNVSTLELGDSALYLCASSLPGTSGSEQYFGPGTRLTVT.